These 30 T cell receptor beta chains were sequenced from one sample in a study of blood T cell repertoires in COVID-19. Sequencing was performed with immunoSEQ multiplex PCR; in TCRdb, only in-frame clones are kept and a portion is missing. The sample lists some 290,000 clones, around nine tenths occurring once. The sample taken for sequencing was peripheral blood. These receptors came from a woman aged 25 to 39 with COVID-19, enrolled during active disease.

This clone was detected once. The chain joins TRBV5-1 to TRBJ2-7; TRBD2 aligns across 9 bases. V lost 0 bases and J lost 2; bases outside the gene matches: 9. This CDR3 is built from 17 residues. Germline V lookup: CDR1 SGHRS, CDR2 YFSETQ. CDR3 bases: TGCGCCAGCAGCTTGGCCGCTGGGGCGGGGGGGACCTACGAGCAGTACTTC. It specifies CASSLAAGAGGTYEQYF.

The chain carries TRBV15 and TRBJ2-3, with D tentatively TRBD2 (6 bases). CDR1 and CDR2 from the germline V gene are LNHNV and YYDKDF (reference sequence). This CDR3 contains 15 residues. V was cut by 1 base and J by 5 bases, with 13 bases left in between. For the CDR3, the DNA is TGTGCCACCAGCAGAGTGGAGGGGCTGGAAGATACGCAGTATTTT. Its translation is CATSRVEGLEDTQYF.

This clone was observed many times. Other nucleotide sequences from this sample produce the same CDR3. J is TRBJ2-2 and V is TRBV2; D may be TRBD1 (6 bases). The germline V gene has CDR1 SNHLY and CDR2 FYNNEI. V was clipped by 6 bases and J by 6 bases, with 11 bases between them. This CDR3 contains 13 residues. CDR3 protein: CASSERQAGELFF. CDR3 in DNA: TGTGCCAGCAGCGAACGACAGGCCGGGGAGCTGTTTTTT.

This rearrangement joins TRBV14 to TRBJ1-4; D is ambiguous. The CDR3 runs 16 residues. Deletions cut 3 bases from V and 8 bases from J, with 19 bases between. CDR1 is SGHDN and CDR2 is FVKESK in the germline V gene. The CDR3 region is CASSQFPQPGIEKLFF. In nucleotides, the CDR3 is TGTGCCAGCAGCCAGTTTCCCCAACCGGGGATCGAAAAACTGTTTTTT.

This sequence joins TRBV9 and TRBJ2-7; D might be TRBD2 (6 bases). Per the germline V gene, CDR1 is SGDLS and CDR2 is YYNGEE. This CDR3 has 14 residues. The V gene lost 0 bases and the J gene lost 7 bases, with 14 bases spanning the gap. The CDR3 here is CASSVGGPAGEQYF. CDR3 DNA: TGTGCCAGCAGCGTAGGCGGGCCCGCGGGGGAGCAGTACTTC.

The rearrangement joins TRBV27 to TRBJ2-2; TRBD1 aligns across 8 bases. The CDR3 extends over 18 amino acids. V lost 5 bases and J lost 3; bases outside the gene matches: 14. Per the germline V gene, CDR1 is MNHEY and CDR2 is SMNVEV (reference sequence). The CDR3 is CASSRKRTGPSYTGELFF. CDR3 coding DNA: TGTGCCAGCAGTCGAAAAAGGACAGGGCCTTCCTACACCGGGGAGCTGTTTTTT.

The chain uses TRBV6-1 and TRBJ2-7; D unresolved. Germline V lookup: CDR1 MNHNS, CDR2 SASEGT. The V end was cut by 2 bases, the J end by 7 bases, with 12 bases between. This CDR3 spans 13 amino acids. CDR3 region: CASSEMAEREQYF. The DNA for the CDR3 is TGTGCCAGCAGTGAAATGGCAGAGAGGGAGCAGTACTTC.

This chain uses TRBV3-1 (or the pseudogene TRBV3-2) with TRBJ1-4; D possibly corresponds to TRBD1 (5 bases). Germline CDR1 is LGHDT and CDR2 is YNNKEL (reference sequence). Trimming took off 3 bases at V and 7 bases at J, with 18 bases between the two ends. The CDR3 runs to 16 residues. CDR3 DNA: TGTGCCAGCAGCCAGCAGCAACGGGGACTTAGTGAAAAACTGTTTTTT. It encodes CASSQQQRGLSEKLFF.

The V call is TRBV5-5, the J call TRBJ1-3; TRBD1 might be the D (6 bases). V shed 1 base and J shed 2 bases, with 10 bases lying between them. The V gene's germline CDR1 is SGHKS and CDR2 YYEKEE (reference sequence). CDR3 length equals 15 residues. The CDR3 spells CASSLSQGTGNTIYF. The DNA for the CDR3 is TGTGCCAGCAGCTTGAGCCAGGGGACTGGAAACACCATATATTTT.

This rearrangement joins TRBV28 to TRBJ2-7; TRBD2 matches 8 bases. Germline CDR1 and CDR2: MDHEN and SYDVKM. With 1 base clipped from V and 1 base from J, the junction kept 6 bases outside the gene matches. The CDR3 is made up of 16 amino acids. Here the CDR3 reads CASSLFSGRGSYEQYF. The CDR3 nucleotides read TGTGCCAGCAGTTTATTTTCCGGGAGGGGGTCCTACGAGCAGTACTTC.

This chain uses TRBV6-5 with TRBJ2-5; no definite D call. There are 15 residues in the CDR3. Trimming removed 0 bases at V and 5 bases at J, with 13 bases between. The germline CDR1 and CDR2 sequences are MNHEY and SVGAGI. The CDR3 DNA follows: TGTGCCAGCAGTTACTCGGTTTCAGGTTGGGAGACCCAGTACTTC. Translated: CASSYSVSGWETQYF.

The CDR3 bases are TGCGCCAGCAGCTTGGCAGGTCTAGCCCAAGAGACCCAGTACTTC. This translates into CASSLAGLAQETQYF. V and J are TRBV5-1 and TRBJ2-5, with D tentatively TRBD2 (5 bases). Trimming removed 0 bases from V and 1 base from J, with 10 bases in between. This CDR3 has 15 amino acids. Looked up from germline, CDR1 is SGHRS and CDR2 is YFSETQ.

CDR3 region: CASSPGLGRGSYGYTF. CDR3 sequence (DNA): TGTGCCAGCAGCCCCGGGTTGGGCAGGGGGTCCTATGGCTACACCTTC. The chain couples TRBV11-2 to TRBJ1-2; 7 nucleotides match TRBD1. There are 16 residues in the CDR3. Trimming at V came to 5 bases and at J to 4 bases, leaving 13 bases not matched to a gene. The germline gives CDR1 SGHAT, CDR2 FQNNGV. Full variable domain (outside the CDR3, taken from reference TRBV11-2 and TRBJ1-2): EAGVAQSPRYKIIEKRQSVAFWCNPISGHATLYWYQQILGQGPKLLIQFQNNGVVDDSQLPKDRFSAERLKGVDSTLKIQPAKLEDSAVYLCASSPGLGRGSYGYTFGSGTRLTVV.

This chain uses TRBV6-5 with TRBJ1-1; no definite D call. The CDR3 runs to 12 residues. The germline CDR1 and CDR2 sequences are MNHEY and SVGAGI. V was clipped by 6 bases and J by 5 bases, with 10 bases between them. The CDR3 region is CASSIEGTEAFF. The CDR3 nucleotides read TGTGCCAGCAGCATAGAGGGAACTGAAGCTTTCTTT.

This clone has just a few counts. The chain carries TRBV12-2 and TRBJ2-5; the table's D call, TRBD2, was not checked against the DNA. TRBV12-2 is classified as a pseudogene. The CDR3 is 16 residues long. Written as DNA, the CDR3 is TGTGCAAGTCGCTTAGCACTAGCGGGAGGACAAGAGACCCAGTACTTC. Protein sequence: CASRLALAGGQETQYF.

The genes are TRBV2 and TRBJ2-1; TRBD1 might be the D (5 bases). Germline V gene sequence: CDR1 SNHLY, CDR2 FYNNEI. The V end lost 6 bases, the J end lost 0 bases, and 9 bases lay between the germline ends. CDR3 size: 14 residues. Here the CDR3 DNA reads TGTGCCAGCAGGGGGCCCCCCTCCTACAATGAGCAGTTCTTC. This sequence encodes CASRGPPSYNEQFF. Using reference TRBV2 and TRBJ2-1 for the parts outside the CDR3, the full variable domain is EPEVTQTPSHQVTQMGQEVILRCVPISNHLYFYWYRQILGQKVEFLVSFYNNEISEKSEIFDDQFSVERPDGSNFTLKIRSTKLEDSAMYFCASRGPPSYNEQFFGPGTRLTVL.

The rearrangement uses TRBV27 and TRBJ2-3; 7 bases line up with TRBD2. The CDR3 covers 16 residues. CDR1 is MNHEY and CDR2 is SMNVEV in the germline V gene (reference sequence). V was pared by 3 bases and J by 5 bases, with 11 bases of the junction left unmatched. The CDR3 bases are TGTGCCAGCAGTTTCCGGCGGGAGCCCCGAGGAGATACGCAGTATTTT. Amino acids: CASSFRREPRGDTQYF.

The chain couples TRBV5-1 to TRBJ1-1, with D possibly being TRBD1 (5 bases). The CDR3 has 13 amino acids. Germline CDR1 and CDR2: SGHRS and YFSETQ. V gave up 3 bases and J gave up 4 bases, with 10 bases separating them. Written as DNA, the CDR3 is TGCGCCAGCAGCTCGCAGGGCAGCACTGAAGCTTTCTTT. It codes for CASSSQGSTEAFF.

This rearrangement joins TRBV28 to TRBJ2-7, with 8 positions matching TRBD2. Trimming took 3 bases from V and 4 from J; bases not matched to a gene: 8. This CDR3 is 15 amino acids long. Germline CDR1 MDHEN, CDR2 SYDVKM. Written as DNA, the CDR3 is TGTGCCAGCAGTTTTTTGGCTAGCGGGTCTTACGAGCAGTACTTC. It specifies CASSFLASGSYEQYF.

The chain recombines TRBV7-2 with TRBJ2-1, with D unresolved. Trimming removed 1 base at V and 9 bases at J, with 7 bases between. This CDR3 is 12 amino acids long. Germline CDR1 reads SGHTA; CDR2 reads FQGNSA. The CDR3, as DNA: TGTGCCAGCAGCTTAGATTCGGGTGAGCAGTTCTTC. As protein: CASSLDSGEQFF.

Note on this clone: The same CDR3 also results from other DNA sequences found in this sample. CDR3 sequence (DNA): TGTGCCAGCAGTTTAGGACAGGGGAACACTGAAGCTTTCTTT. Protein product: CASSLGQGNTEAFF. V usage is TRBV27 and J usage is TRBJ1-1, with 8 positions matching TRBD1. Germline V CDR1 and CDR2: MNHEY, SMNVEV (reference sequence). The CDR3 sequence is 14 residues long. Trimming removed 2 bases from V and 1 base from J; junction bases left unmatched: 0.

The sample holds one count of this clone. The V and J genes are TRBV28 and TRBJ1-5; 7 bases fit TRBD1. The CDR3 is made up of 14 amino acids. CDR1 is MDHEN, CDR2 SYDVKM, per germline. The DNA for the CDR3 is TGTGCGACCACGTGGGACAGCCGAAATCAGCCCCAGCATTTT. It specifies CATTWDSRNQPQHF.

The chain links TRBV2 to TRBJ1-2; D gene ambiguous. The V gene's germline CDR1 is SNHLY and CDR2 FYNNEI. The V end was cut by 6 bases, the J end by 8 bases, with 13 bases between. The CDR3 is made up of 12 amino acids. The CDR3 bases are TGTGCCAGCAGCGTGTTCCAGTCCGGCTACACCTTC. Encoded protein: CASSVFQSGYTF.

The chain joins TRBV10-3 to TRBJ2-4; 12 bases align to TRBD2. CDR1 is ENHRY and CDR2 is SYGVKD in the germline V gene. The CDR3 is 18 amino acids. Trimming removed 0 bases from V and 3 bases from J; junction bases left unmatched: 6. DNA of the CDR3: TGTGCCATCAGTGAGTCGACTAGCGGGAGCTGGGTCAAAAACATTCAGTACTTC. The encoded protein is CAISESTSGSWVKNIQYF.

The chain recombines TRBV30 with TRBJ2-1, with TRBD2 matching 13 bases. The CDR3 has 15 residues. Germline V gives CDR1 GTSNPN, CDR2 SVGIG (reference sequence). The V segment lost 2 bases and the J segment 8 bases; nucleotides outside the gene matches: 6. Here the CDR3 DNA reads TGTGCCTGGAGTCTGGGACTAGCGGGATTGGATGAGCAGTTCTTC. Encoded protein: CAWSLGLAGLDEQFF.

This clone occurred once. This chain links TRBV28 with TRBJ1-5; 9 bases line up with TRBD1. Per the germline V gene, CDR1 is MDHEN and CDR2 is SYDVKM. This CDR3 has 15 residues. V gave up 6 bases and J gave up 5 bases; unmatched junction bases: 8. CDR3 DNA: TGTGCCAGCAGCCCCGGGACAGGGACTCATCAGCCCCAGCATTTT. This codes for CASSPGTGTHQPQHF.

This clone was seen once. The chain recombines TRBV30 with TRBJ2-7, with D possibly TRBD1 on 7 matching bases. The germline V gene has CDR1 GTSNPN and CDR2 SVGIG (reference sequence). This CDR3 has 14 amino acids. With 2 bases removed from V and 5 bases from J, the gap between germline ends came to 16 bases. In nucleotides, the CDR3 is TGTGCCTGGAGTAGGGGGGTTCAGGGGGACGAGCAGTACTTC. This translates into CAWSRGVQGDEQYF.

In its sample, this clone was seen once. The rearrangement links TRBV5-5 to TRBJ1-5; TRBD1 might be the D (5 bases). The CDR3 runs to 15 residues. Germline V gene data show CDR1 as SGHKS and CDR2 as YYEKEE (reference sequence). Trimming took 4 bases from V and 2 from J, leaving 13 bases between them. In DNA, the CDR3 is TGTGCCAGCAGCCCGCTGGGGGGGGGCAATCAGCCCCAGCATTTT. This sequence encodes CASSPLGGGNQPQHF.

This clone was seen only once. CDR3 sequence: CASRYRGAGELFF. The CDR3 coding sequence is TGTGCCAGCAGGTACAGGGGCGCCGGGGAGCTGTTTTTT. The rearrangement uses TRBV5-5 and TRBJ2-2; 7 bases map to TRBD1. The CDR3 runs 13 residues. J lost 6 bases, V lost 5 bases, and 4 bases had no gene match. CDR1 is SGHKS and CDR2 is YYEKEE in the germline V gene (reference sequence).

This sequence joins TRBV6-5 and TRBJ2-7; perhaps TRBD2 as D (5 bases). Trimming removed 7 bases from V and 1 base from J, with 17 bases in between. There are 15 residues in the CDR3. Germline CDR1 reads MNHEY; CDR2 reads SVGAGI. The CDR3 here is CASIPESGVSYEQYF. CDR3 nucleotide sequence: TGTGCCAGCATTCCAGAAAGCGGAGTATCCTACGAGCAGTACTTC.